The following is a T cell receptor (beta chain) sequence with its context. Its antigen remains unidentified. The source of the sample is a study of cytomegalovirus exposure and HLA in healthy donors. This PCR relied on a set of 60 Vbeta primers and 13 Jbeta primers. Original handling: Around 9.9 million shared chains were among the roughly 78 million unique TCR beta chains that a later analysis counted. Here immunoSEQ multiplex PCR was the method, and the copy in TCRdb shows in-frame clones only, minus some. V, J and clone size are taken as reported in that table, and D and trimming were inferred from the DNA itself. The sample table includes about 96,000 clones. Whole-study results and caveats: In vitro assays verified that a few CMV-associated chains recognized CMV antigens specifically. TCR beta chain V- and J-gene trimming was linked, in a later analysis, to a missense variant in DCLRE1C. A later analysis, which compared TCR beta chains of equal frequency, found the HLA-associated ones more clonally expanded.

The receptor was isolated from a woman under 40 in good health and CMV-seronegative. The sequenced material came from PBMCs.

The CDR3 DNA reads as TGTGCCAGCAGCCAAGGTAGAGGGGAGACCCAGTACTTC. This sequence encodes CASSQGRGETQYF. V and J are TRBV14 and TRBJ2-5, with D possibly being TRBD2 (5 bases). CDR3 length equals 13 residues. CDR1 and CDR2 from the germline V gene are SGHDN and FVKESK. V was clipped by 1 base and J by 5 bases, with 8 bases between them.